This T cell receptor (beta chain) was documented in a study of cytomegalovirus exposure and HLA in healthy donors. Points from the study as a whole: HLA alleles were associated with fewer than 20,000 TCR beta sequences in a later analysis at 0.05 false discovery rate. In a later analysis, TCR beta V- and J-gene trimming showed a link to a missense DCLRE1C variant. The authors later found most CMV-associated TCR beta chains appeared HLA-restricted.

Of note for this clone: Its antigen is not known.

The CDR3 loop spans 15 amino acids. Amplification used 60 Vbeta primers and 13 Jbeta primers. Profiled with immunoSEQ multiplex PCR; TCRdb holds only in-frame clones, not every one. This sample contains 100,000 to 150,000 clones. This TCR was recovered from a man between 18 and 35 years old in good health and CMV-seronegative. Input material: PBMCs. V and J are TRBV21-1 and TRBJ2-1; TRBD2 is the table's D call, not checked against the DNA. TRBV21-1 has pseudogene status. CDR3 sequence reads: CASSKKREGFNEQFF. The CDR3 nucleotides are TGTGCCAGCAGCAAAAAGCGGGAGGGTTTCAATGAGCAGTTCTTC.